This TCR beta chain derives from a study of T cells in Graves' hyperthyroidism and ophthalmopathy. Germline lookup yields CDR1 MNHEY and CDR2 SVGEGT. V gave up 5 bases and J gave up 0 bases, with 11 bases separating them. CDR3 length equals 15 residues. Template material for amplifying TCR beta CDR3 regions consisted of RNA transcripts. The primer set for the first-round RT-PCR of the TCR CDR3 was HTBI. Via MiXCR, TCRdb re-called the multiplex PCR reads, giving one row per CDR3 protein. The table has 200,000 to 250,000 distinct CDR3 sequences, roughly a sixth seen once; the top ten hold approximately 50%.

This receptor was taken from a man aged 50-60 years with Graves' hyperthyroidism. The chain has TRBV6-2 or TRBV6-3 and TRBJ1-5; D ambiguous. Sequenced sample: blood. The CDR3 region is CASSGGQDSNQPQHF. The CDR3 DNA sequence: TGTGCCAGCAGTGGAGGGCAGGATAGCAATCAGCCCCAGCATTTT.